This TCR beta chain was sequenced for a study of blood T cell repertoires in COVID-19. In the authors' workflow: Estimation of nucleated cell counts relied on the amplification of reference gene primers. The protocol was immunoSEQ multiplex PCR, while the TCRdb copy is restricted to in-frame clones and leaves out a portion. The V and J calls and the clone size are those of that table, but D and trimming were determined from the DNA. The sample has a few hundred thousand clones, about 90% seen once. This CDR3 region has 14 residues. Trimming took 7 bases from V and 3 from J; bases not matched to a gene: 6. Germline CDR1 is MDHEN and CDR2 is SYDVKM.

This chain connects TRBV28 to TRBJ1-5; the match to TRBD1 covers 7 bases. What was sequenced was peripheral blood. This receptor was obtained from a man aged 35 to 55 with active or convalescent COVID-19. The CDR3 nucleotides are TGTGCCAGCATGCAGGGGGGAGACAATCAGCCCCAGCATTTT. Amino acid sequence: CASMQGGDNQPQHF.